Below, 21 T cell receptor beta chains from the same sample are listed, as sequenced in a study of blood T cell repertoires in COVID-19. Sequencing used immunoSEQ multiplex PCR; TCRdb keeps in-frame clones, though not all of them. The sample holds around 46,000 clones; 80% to 90% are singletons and the top ten take roughly a third. The sample was peripheral blood. Receptor source: an elderly woman with COVID-19, enrolled during active disease.

The V gene is TRBV10-3, the J gene TRBJ1-3, with D perhaps TRBD1 (6 bases). CDR1 is ENHRY and CDR2 is SYGVKD in the germline V gene. This CDR3 is 15 amino acids long. Trimming removed 5 bases from V and 2 bases from J, with 13 bases in between. The CDR3 DNA follows: TGTGCCATCAGTTCTGGGTCAGGGGCTGGAAACACCATATATTTT. Its translation: CAISSGSGAGNTIYF.

This clone appeared once. The chain uses TRBV7-2 and TRBJ1-3, with 7 bases fitting TRBD1. The CDR3 consists of 16 residues. Germline V CDR1 and CDR2: SGHTA, FQGNSA. V lost 5 bases and J lost 9; bases outside the gene matches: 16. The CDR3 loop reads CASSPLGQVSGLTIYF. For the CDR3, the DNA is TGTGCCAGCAGCCCCCTTGGACAGGTTTCTGGTCTCACCATATATTTT.

The rearrangement links TRBV2 to TRBJ2-3; 9 bases fit TRBD2. V gave up 4 bases and J gave up 5 bases; unmatched junction bases: 10. The CDR3 has 16 residues. Looked up from germline, CDR1 is SNHLY and CDR2 is FYNNEI. The CDR3: CASSARLAVGGDTQYF. The CDR3 DNA reads as TGTGCCAGCAGTGCCCGACTAGCGGTGGGAGGAGATACGCAGTATTTT. The full variable domain, in which reference TRBV2 and TRBJ2-3 provide the parts outside the CDR3, is EPEVTQTPSHQVTQMGQEVILRCVPISNHLYFYWYRQILGQKVEFLVSFYNNEISEKSEIFDDQFSVERPDGSNFTLKIRSTKLEDSAMYFCASSARLAVGGDTQYFGPGTRLTVL.

This clone was observed once. For the CDR3, the DNA is TGTGCCAGCGGACAGGACAACTATGGCTACACCTTC. Protein product: CASGQDNYGYTF. The genes are TRBV12-3 or TRBV12-4 and TRBJ1-2; 7 nucleotides align to TRBD1. CDR3 length: 12 residues. The V and J ends lost 8 bases and 2 bases, in that order; junction bases with no gene match: 2.

This chain uses TRBV28 with TRBJ1-2; 9 nucleotides align to TRBD1. Germline lookup yields CDR1 MDHEN and CDR2 SYDVKM. With V trimmed by 5 bases and J by 5 bases, 3 bases remained unmatched. This CDR3 has 13 amino acids. CDR3 protein: CASSLGTGYGYTF. The CDR3 nucleotides read TGTGCCAGCAGTCTAGGGACAGGGTATGGCTACACCTTC.

The chain employs TRBV6-5 and TRBJ1-1, with TRBD1 as a possible D gene (5 bases). V gave up 5 bases and J gave up 9 bases, with 13 bases separating them. Germline CDR1 and CDR2: MNHEY and SVGAGI. The CDR3 extends over 12 amino acids. In nucleotides, the CDR3 is TGTGCCAGCAGTCTCCGTGACAGAAAAGCTTTCTTT. It codes for CASSLRDRKAFF.

The chain links TRBV15 to TRBJ2-2, with 8 nucleotides matching TRBD2. CDR1 and CDR2 (germline): LNHNV, YYDKDF (reference sequence). The CDR3 totals 17 residues. The V gene end was trimmed by 0 bases and the J gene end by 7 bases; junction bases not matched to a gene: 10. Here the CDR3 reads CATSRDLNSGVLGELFF. CDR3 sequence (DNA): TGTGCCACCAGCAGAGATCTGAATAGCGGGGTTCTCGGGGAGCTGTTTTTT.

The V and J genes are TRBV7-2 and TRBJ1-5; 9 nucleotides agree with TRBD1. The germline V gene has CDR1 SGHTA and CDR2 FQGNSA. Germline trimming cut 5 bases from V and 4 bases from J; bases unmatched to any gene: 6. CDR3 length: 15 residues. The CDR3 nucleotides read TGTGCCAGCAGCCCCACGGGACAGGGAAATCAGCCCCAGCATTTT. This translates into CASSPTGQGNQPQHF.

V is TRBV7-2 and J is TRBJ2-7, with 8 nucleotides matching TRBD2. CDR1 is SGHTA, CDR2 FQGNSA, per germline. CDR3 length equals 14 residues. Trimming took 4 bases from V and 6 from J; bases not matched to a gene: 8. The CDR3: CASSSGLASGEQYF. In nucleotides, the CDR3 is TGTGCCAGCAGCTCCGGACTAGCCTCGGGCGAGCAGTACTTC.

V gene TRBV27 combines with J gene TRBJ2-1; D might be TRBD2 (6 bases). The CDR3 runs 13 residues. Between the trimmed V and J ends, which lost 5 bases and 10 bases, there was a span of 15 bases. From germline, CDR1 is MNHEY and CDR2 SMNVEV (reference sequence). As DNA, the CDR3 is TGTGCCAGCAGTCGCCCCTCGCTAGCGGAGCAGTTCTTC. Its translation is CASSRPSLAEQFF.

This chain joins TRBV5-4 and TRBJ2-2; TRBD1 might be the D (6 bases). V lost 0 bases and J 0 bases, leaving 6 bases between the germline ends. Germline V gives CDR1 SGHNT, CDR2 YYREEE (reference sequence). The CDR3 is 15 residues long. The CDR3 reads CASSLGTANTGELFF. CDR3 DNA: TGTGCCAGCAGCTTGGGGACAGCGAACACCGGGGAGCTGTTTTTT.

CDR3 coding DNA: TGTGCCAGCAGTCCGGGGACAGTTCCGCCTCAAGAGACCCAGTACTTC. It codes for CASSPGTVPPQETQYF. The V call is TRBV7-9, the J call TRBJ2-5, with 7 nucleotides matching TRBD1. Germline-derived CDR1 and CDR2 are SEHNR and FQNEAQ (reference sequence). V lost 6 bases, J lost 2 bases, and 12 bases stayed unmatched. This CDR3 is 16 amino acids long.

This chain connects TRBV11-2 to TRBJ2-3; 15 bases are a match to TRBD2. V shed 5 bases and J 3 bases; nucleotides not matched to a gene: 3. The CDR3 totals 16 residues. Germline CDR1 is SGHAT and CDR2 is FQNNGV. The CDR3 nucleotides read TGTGCCAGCAGCCTAGGGACTAGCGGGAGGACAGATACGCAGTATTTT. This sequence encodes CASSLGTSGRTDTQYF.

The chain combines TRBV6-5 with TRBJ2-7, with D possibly TRBD1 on 6 matching bases. V shed 0 bases and J shed 2 bases, with 11 bases lying between them. Germline lookup yields CDR1 MNHEY and CDR2 SVGAGI. The CDR3 loop spans 15 amino acids. CDR3 loop: CASSYSAGATYEQYF. CDR3 DNA: TGTGCCAGCAGTTACTCTGCAGGGGCTACCTACGAGCAGTACTTC.

This chain joins TRBV4-1 and TRBJ2-7, with a tentative D call TRBD2 (6 bases). The CDR3 runs 14 residues. Trimming stripped 1 base from V and 3 bases from J, with 10 bases between. The germline V gene has CDR1 MGHRA and CDR2 YSYEKL. CDR3 loop: CASSQVGRIYEQYF. The CDR3 region has the DNA TGCGCCAGCAGCCAAGTGGGGAGGATCTACGAGCAGTACTTC.

The genes are TRBV9 and TRBJ2-2; a weak D match, TRBD2 (6 bases). This CDR3 spans 19 amino acids. Germline V gene data show CDR1 as SGDLS and CDR2 as YYNGEE. V lost 0 bases and J lost 8, with 26 bases in between. CDR3 residues: CASSVGLGGTDIQRGELFF. The CDR3 DNA reads as TGTGCCAGCAGCGTAGGATTGGGTGGGACTGATATCCAAAGGGGGGAGCTGTTTTTT.

The DNA of the CDR3 is TGTGCCAGCAGGAACAGGAACTCTGGGGCCAACGTCCTGACTTTC. As protein: CASRNRNSGANVLTF. This chain links TRBV6-5 with TRBJ2-6, with D tentatively TRBD1 (5 bases). V was pared by 6 bases and J by 0 bases, with 9 bases between. The germline CDR1 and CDR2 sequences are MNHEY and SVGAGI. The CDR3 runs to 15 residues.

The count of this clone is one. J is TRBJ1-2 and V is TRBV18; weak D call: TRBD1 (5 bases). Looked up from germline, CDR1 is KGHSH and CDR2 is LQKENI. This CDR3 contains 13 residues. V dropped 6 bases and J dropped 4 bases, with 12 bases sitting between them. The chain's CDR3 is CASSGGRVYGYTF. Here the CDR3 DNA reads TGTGCCAGCTCCGGCGGCAGGGTCTATGGCTACACCTTC.

A few counts support this clone. The genes are TRBV6-2 or TRBV6-3 and TRBJ2-5; weak D call: TRBD2 (5 bases). Germline CDR1 MNHEY, CDR2 SVGEGT. This CDR3 has 14 amino acids. V lost 4 bases and J lost 1, with 10 bases in between. CDR3: CASSFDYLQETQYF. The CDR3 DNA is TGTGCCAGCAGTTTCGACTACCTCCAAGAGACCCAGTACTTC.

This chain uses TRBV3-1 (or the pseudogene TRBV3-2) with TRBJ2-1; 7 bases map to TRBD2. The ends lost 4 bases at V and 6 bases at J; junction bases unmatched: 3. The CDR3 totals 13 residues. Germline V gene data show CDR1 as LGHDT and CDR2 as YNNKEL (reference sequence). In DNA, the CDR3 is TGTGCCAGCAGCCGCGGGAGTCTCAATGAGCAGTTCTTC. This gives the protein CASSRGSLNEQFF.

V is TRBV27 and J is TRBJ1-2; D ambiguous. Trimming cost V 3 bases and J 4 bases, with 12 bases left between them. The germline gives CDR1 MNHEY, CDR2 SMNVEV (reference sequence). The CDR3 consists of 14 residues. The CDR3 reads CASSFAEAGYGYTF. The CDR3 nucleotides read TGTGCCAGCAGTTTTGCTGAGGCCGGCTATGGCTACACCTTC.